These 9 T cell receptor beta chains share one sample of origin, sequenced in a study of blood T cell repertoires in COVID-19. Repertoires were generated with immunoSEQ multiplex PCR, while TCRdb's copy carries only in-frame clones and drops some. Of around 240,000 clones in the sample, about 90% were seen once. Sequencing was done on a sample of PBMCs or T cells enriched from blood (not recorded which). The receptors here all came from a human donor in a cohort exposed to, infected with or recovered from COVID-19 (not recorded which). The donor label of this sample is uncertain.

V gene TRBV6-2 or TRBV6-3 combines with J gene TRBJ1-1; D remains ambiguous. Germline CDR1 and CDR2: MNHEY and SVGEGT. CDR3 length equals 16 residues. The V end was cut by 4 bases, the J end by 4 bases, with 19 bases between. The CDR3 sequence: CASSSRVVTPATEAFF. The CDR3 DNA follows: TGTGCCAGCAGTTCCCGGGTCGTGACCCCAGCCACTGAAGCTTTCTTT.

This clone has a single count. V is TRBV24-1 and J is TRBJ1-2; no definite D call. The CDR3 is made up of 16 amino acids. Germline V CDR1 and CDR2: KGHDR, SFDVKD. V was pared by 11 bases and J by 5 bases, with 26 bases between. CDR3 region: CANHQMTQDSVYGYTF. In nucleotides, the CDR3 is TGTGCCAACCACCAGATGACGCAGGACTCAGTATATGGCTACACCTTC.

The V and J genes are TRBV11-2 and TRBJ1-4; TRBD1 is a possible D gene (5 bases). This CDR3 spans 13 amino acids. Germline-derived CDR1 and CDR2 are SGHAT and FQNNGV. V was trimmed by 2 bases and J by 14 bases, leaving 15 bases between them. The CDR3 DNA sequence: TGTGCCAGCAGCTTAACCTCAGGGAAGGGGCTGTTTTTT. Encoded protein: CASSLTSGKGLFF.

This chain links TRBV19 with TRBJ1-3; 7 positions match TRBD1. CDR3 length: 13 residues. J gave up 3 bases and V 6 bases, and 2 bases lay outside the gene matches. Germline V CDR1 and CDR2: LNHDA, SQIVND (reference sequence). The CDR3 DNA reads as TGTGCCAGTAGCGGACAGGTTGGAAACACCATATATTTT. Protein sequence: CASSGQVGNTIYF.

The rearrangement joins TRBV3-1 (or the pseudogene TRBV3-2) to TRBJ2-7; possibly TRBD1 for D (6 bases). The V end was cut by 4 bases, the J end by 0 bases, with 19 bases between. The CDR3 loop spans 17 amino acids. From germline, CDR1 is LGHDT and CDR2 YNNKEL (reference sequence). The DNA for the CDR3 is TGTGCCAGCAGCCCAGGGACAAGGGCCCCCAGCTCCTACGAGCAGTACTTC. It specifies CASSPGTRAPSSYEQYF.

The rearrangement uses TRBV19 and TRBJ2-1, with D perhaps matching TRBD2 (7 bases). Trimming removed 1 base at V and 5 bases at J, with 18 bases between. The CDR3 totals 17 residues. From germline, CDR1 is LNHDA and CDR2 SQIVND (reference sequence). The CDR3 protein is CASSIGPGGGLHNEQFF. The DNA for the CDR3 is TGTGCCAGTAGTATAGGGCCCGGCGGGGGCCTCCACAATGAGCAGTTCTTC.

This chain connects TRBV7-9 to TRBJ1-2; maybe TRBD1 (5 bases). Germline CDR1 reads SEHNR; CDR2 reads FQNEAQ (reference sequence). There are 12 residues in the CDR3. V lost 6 bases and J 7 bases, leaving 12 bases between the germline ends. The CDR3 nucleotides are TGTGCCAGCAGTATAGGGGTCATTGGCTACACCTTC. Its protein product is CASSIGVIGYTF.

The chain joins TRBV10-3 to TRBJ1-1; perhaps TRBD1 as D (5 bases). V shed 0 bases and J shed 6 bases, with 8 bases lying between them. From germline, CDR1 is ENHRY and CDR2 SYGVKD. The CDR3 contains 13 residues. The CDR3 reads CAISESGGAEAFF. In nucleotides, the CDR3 is TGTGCCATCAGTGAGTCGGGGGGGGCTGAAGCTTTCTTT.

This clone was counted only a few times. This chain uses TRBV30 with TRBJ2-2; the match to TRBD1 covers 9 bases. This CDR3 has 14 residues. V gave up 3 bases and J gave up 6 bases; unmatched junction bases: 5. Germline V gene sequence: CDR1 GTSNPN, CDR2 SVGIG (reference sequence). This CDR3 is CAWRLDRGAGELFF. The CDR3 DNA reads TGTGCCTGGAGGTTGGACAGGGGAGCCGGGGAGCTGTTTTTT.